These 9 T cell receptor beta chains were all obtained from the same sample, sequenced in a study of technical replicates of blood from a few donors. TCRdb keeps only in-frame clones here, not all; method: immunoSEQ multiplex PCR. The sample has tens of thousands of clones, roughly 91% seen once; the top ten hold 0.37%. The sample consisted of T cells isolated from PBMCs. These TCRs come from a human donor in good health. Some clones in this sample may be carry-over from other donors' samples.

The genes are TRBV28 and TRBJ1-5, with 7 bases identical to TRBD1. Germline CDR1 and CDR2: MDHEN and SYDVKM. The CDR3 covers 15 residues. Unmatched junction bases numbered 7, after V lost 3 bases and J lost 5 bases. This chain's CDR3 is CASSFLTGLDQPQHF. CDR3 nucleotide sequence: TGTGCCAGCAGTTTTTTGACAGGGCTGGATCAGCCCCAGCATTTT.

The chain joins TRBV19 to TRBJ2-2, with D tentatively TRBD1 (5 bases). The germline gives CDR1 LNHDA, CDR2 SQIVND (reference sequence). The V end was cut by 6 bases, the J end by 3 bases, with 14 bases between. The CDR3 runs 15 residues. Here the CDR3 reads CASSKGVSDTGELFF. The DNA for the CDR3 is TGTGCCAGTAGCAAAGGGGTTTCAGACACCGGGGAGCTGTTTTTT.

The chain uses TRBV19 and TRBJ1-4; D gene unclear. Germline CDR1 is LNHDA and CDR2 is SQIVND (reference sequence). Between the trimmed V and J ends, which lost 4 bases and 7 bases, there was a span of 10 bases. The CDR3 loop spans 13 amino acids. This CDR3 reads CASSSARTEKLFF. The CDR3 DNA is TGTGCCAGTAGTAGCGCCCGTACTGAAAAACTGTTTTTT.

In this sample, this clone turned up a few times. This rearrangement joins TRBV4-1 to TRBJ1-1; 7 bases are a match to TRBD1. V was pared by 3 bases and J by 6 bases, with 10 bases of the junction left unmatched. The CDR3 consists of 15 residues. Germline loops: CDR1 MGHRA, CDR2 YSYEKL. The CDR3 DNA reads TGCGCCAGCAGCCACAGCGACAGGGTAATCCCTGAAGCTTTCTTT. Protein product: CASSHSDRVIPEAFF.

The chain employs TRBV27 and TRBJ2-7; no definite D call. Germline V CDR1 and CDR2: MNHEY, SMNVEV (reference sequence). The CDR3 sequence is 12 residues long. Between the trimmed V and J ends, which lost 5 bases and 6 bases, there was a span of 11 bases. The CDR3 nucleotides read TGTGCCAGCAGTGACGTTCGGAGCGAGCAGTACTTC. Protein product: CASSDVRSEQYF.

The V gene is TRBV5-6, the J gene TRBJ2-7, with a weak D call TRBD1 (6 bases). The CDR3 has 15 amino acids. Germline CDR1 is SGHDT and CDR2 is YYEEEE. V was trimmed by 3 bases and J by 3 bases, leaving 16 bases between them. The CDR3 bases are TGTGCCAGCAGCTCCGAGGGGGACCAATTCTACGAGCAGTACTTC. Translating it yields CASSSEGDQFYEQYF.

The chain uses TRBV19 and TRBJ2-7; 8 bases map to TRBD1. V gave up 3 bases and J gave up 3 bases; unmatched junction bases: 4. The CDR3 sequence is 14 residues long. The germline V gene encodes CDR1 LNHDA and CDR2 SQIVND (reference sequence). CDR3 nucleotides: TGTGCCAGTAGTATCCCAGGGACAGGCTACGAGCAGTACTTC. This gives the protein CASSIPGTGYEQYF.

The V call is TRBV4-1, the J call TRBJ1-3; perhaps TRBD1 as D (5 bases). CDR1 and CDR2 (germline): MGHRA, YSYEKL. CDR3 size: 19 residues. V lost 2 bases to trimming and J lost 1 base, with 21 bases between them. The CDR3 region is CASSQLFVGGRGSGNTIYF. For the CDR3, the DNA is TGCGCCAGCAGCCAATTATTCGTCGGGGGACGGGGTTCTGGAAACACCATATATTTT.

The chain links TRBV2 to TRBJ1-2, with 8 positions matching TRBD1. The germline CDR1 and CDR2 sequences are SNHLY and FYNNEI. With 2 bases clipped from V and 5 bases from J, the junction kept 7 bases outside the gene matches. The CDR3 sequence is 15 residues long. CDR3 coding DNA: TGTGCCAGCAGTGAACCGACAGGGGCGCGTTATGGCTACACCTTC. Translated, it gives CASSEPTGARYGYTF.